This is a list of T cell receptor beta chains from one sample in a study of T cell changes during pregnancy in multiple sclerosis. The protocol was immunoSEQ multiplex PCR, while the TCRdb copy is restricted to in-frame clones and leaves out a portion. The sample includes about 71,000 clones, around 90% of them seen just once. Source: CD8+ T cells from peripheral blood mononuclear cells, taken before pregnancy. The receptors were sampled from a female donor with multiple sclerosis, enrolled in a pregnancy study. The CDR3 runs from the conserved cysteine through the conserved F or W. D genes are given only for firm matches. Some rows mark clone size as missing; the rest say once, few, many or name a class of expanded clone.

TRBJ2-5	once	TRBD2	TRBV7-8	TGTGCCAGCGGCCTCAGCGGGGCCCAAGAGACCCAGTACTTC	CASGLSGAQETQYF
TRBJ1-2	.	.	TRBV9	TGTGCCAGCAGCGTAGGGGGGGACTATGGCTACACCTTC	CASSVGGDYGYTF
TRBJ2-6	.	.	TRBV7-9	TGTGCCAGCAGCGGGGTGGAGCAGGGGCGAGGTGGGGCCAACGTCCTGACTTTC	CASSGVEQGRGGANVLTF
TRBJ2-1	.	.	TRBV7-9	TGTGCCAGCAGCTTTGGCGGGGAGGCCTACAATGAGCAGTTCTTC	CASSFGGEAYNEQFF
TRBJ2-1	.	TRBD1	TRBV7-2	TGTGCCAGCAGCTTAGTTGGGACAGGGGTTCATGAGCAGTTCTTC	CASSLVGTGVHEQFF
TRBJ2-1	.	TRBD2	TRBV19	TGTGCCAGTAGAGCGGGGGGGCTTAATGAGCAGTTCTTC	CASRAGGLNEQFF
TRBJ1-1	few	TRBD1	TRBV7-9	TGTGCCAGCAGCCCGTGGACAGGGCTGAACACTGAAGCTTTCTTT	CASSPWTGLNTEAFF
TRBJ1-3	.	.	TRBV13	TGTGCCACCCGGGACTCTGGAAACACCATATATTTT	CATRDSGNTIYF
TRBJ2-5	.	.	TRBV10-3	TGTGCCATCAGTGATGTCGTCGGGGAGACCCAGTACTTC	CAISDVVGETQYF
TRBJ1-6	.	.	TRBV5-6	TGTGCCAGCAGCCTCCACTTGAATTCACCCCTCCACTTT	CASSLHLNSPLHF
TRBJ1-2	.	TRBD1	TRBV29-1	TGCAGCGTTGAAGATCTGACAGGGGGCAAGGGGTATGGCTACACCTTC	CSVEDLTGGKGYGYTF
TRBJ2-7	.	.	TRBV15	TGTGCCACCAGCAGAGATGAATCTAAACGGACACCTTACGAGCAGTACTTC	CATSRDESKRTPYEQYF
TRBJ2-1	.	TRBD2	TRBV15	TGTGCCACCAGCCTTCTAGCGGGGGGCCTCAATGAGCAGTTCTTC	CATSLLAGGLNEQFF
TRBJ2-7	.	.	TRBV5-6	TGTGCCAGCAGCCTAGGAGTCGGTGTCTACGAGCAGTACTTC	CASSLGVGVYEQYF
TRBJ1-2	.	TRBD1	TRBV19	TGTGCCAGTAATCACTGGGACAGGGAACTGGTCTACACCTTC	CASNHWDRELVYTF
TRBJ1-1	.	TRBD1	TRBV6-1	TGTGCCAGCAGTGTGGACAGGGGGCGAAGACAGTTTGAAGCTTTCTTT	CASSVDRGRRQFEAFF
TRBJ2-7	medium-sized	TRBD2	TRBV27	TGTGCCAGCAGTCCGATCCGGGGGGGGCGGAATCGCGAGCAGTACTTC	CASSPIRGGRNREQYF
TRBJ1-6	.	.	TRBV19	TGTGCCAGTAGTTCCTTGGAAACAGGAGGGTATAATTCACCCCTCCACTTT	CASSSLETGGYNSPLHF
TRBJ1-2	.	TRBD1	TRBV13	TGTGCCAGCAGGGGGACAGAAGAGAAGGACTATGGCTACACCTTC	CASRGTEEKDYGYTF
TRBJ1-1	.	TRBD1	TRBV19	TGTGCCAGTTTGGACAGGGAGGACACTGAAGCTTTCTTT	CASLDREDTEAFF
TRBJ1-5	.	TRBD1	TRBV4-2	TGTGCCAGCAGCCAAGATCAACAGGGGAATGGCCAGCCCCAGCATTTT	CASSQDQQGNGQPQHF
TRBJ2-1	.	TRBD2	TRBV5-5	TGTGCCAGCAGCTTTTCGACTAGCGGGGGGACATCCTACAATGAGCAGTTCTTC	CASSFSTSGGTSYNEQFF
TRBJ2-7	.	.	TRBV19	TGTGCCAGTTCAGGTAGTTCTGGCTACGAGCAGTACTTC	CASSGSSGYEQYF